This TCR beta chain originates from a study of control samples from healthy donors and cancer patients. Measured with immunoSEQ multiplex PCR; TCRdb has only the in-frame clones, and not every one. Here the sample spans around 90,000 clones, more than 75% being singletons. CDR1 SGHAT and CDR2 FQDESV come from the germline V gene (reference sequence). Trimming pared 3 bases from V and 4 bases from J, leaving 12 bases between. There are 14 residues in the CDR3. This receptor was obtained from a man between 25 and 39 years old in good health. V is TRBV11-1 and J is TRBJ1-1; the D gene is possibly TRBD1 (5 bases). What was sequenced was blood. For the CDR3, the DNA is TGTGCCAGCAGCTTCCCGGGTGGGGGCACTGAAGCTTTCTTT. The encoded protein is CASSFPGGGTEAFF.